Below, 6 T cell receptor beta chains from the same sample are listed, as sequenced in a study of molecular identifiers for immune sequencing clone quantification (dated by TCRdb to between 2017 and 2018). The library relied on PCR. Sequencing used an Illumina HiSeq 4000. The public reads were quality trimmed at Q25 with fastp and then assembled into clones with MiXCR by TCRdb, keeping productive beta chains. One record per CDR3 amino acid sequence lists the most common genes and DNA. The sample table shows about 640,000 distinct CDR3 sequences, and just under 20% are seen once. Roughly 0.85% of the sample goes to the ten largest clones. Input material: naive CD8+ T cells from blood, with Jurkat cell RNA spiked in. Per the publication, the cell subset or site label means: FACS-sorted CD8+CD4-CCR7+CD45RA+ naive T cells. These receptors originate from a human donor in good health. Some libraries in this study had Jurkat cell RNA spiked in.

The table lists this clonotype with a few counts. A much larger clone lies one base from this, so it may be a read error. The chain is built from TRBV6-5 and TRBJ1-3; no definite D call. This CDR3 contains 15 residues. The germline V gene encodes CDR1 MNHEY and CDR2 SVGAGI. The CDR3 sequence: CASSYSSTPGNTVYF. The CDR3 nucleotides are TGTGCCAGCAGTTACTCGAGTACACCTGGAAACACCGTATATTTT.

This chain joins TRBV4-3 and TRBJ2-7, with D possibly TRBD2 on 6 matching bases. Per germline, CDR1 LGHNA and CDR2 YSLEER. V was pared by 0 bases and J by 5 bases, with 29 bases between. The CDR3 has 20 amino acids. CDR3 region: CASSQDFVPAGVTQWNEQYF. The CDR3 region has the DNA TGCGCCAGCAGCCAAGACTTTGTGCCAGCGGGCGTAACCCAGTGGAACGAGCAGTACTTC.

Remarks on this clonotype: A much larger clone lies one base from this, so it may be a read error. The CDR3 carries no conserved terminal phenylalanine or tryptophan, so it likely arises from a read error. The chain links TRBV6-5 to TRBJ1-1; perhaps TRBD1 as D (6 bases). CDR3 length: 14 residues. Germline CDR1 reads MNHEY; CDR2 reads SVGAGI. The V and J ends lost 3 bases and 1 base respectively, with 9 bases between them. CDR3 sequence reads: CASSYEGQNTEAFS. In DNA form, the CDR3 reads TGTGCCAGCAGTTATGAGGGACAGAACACTGAAGCTTTCTCT.

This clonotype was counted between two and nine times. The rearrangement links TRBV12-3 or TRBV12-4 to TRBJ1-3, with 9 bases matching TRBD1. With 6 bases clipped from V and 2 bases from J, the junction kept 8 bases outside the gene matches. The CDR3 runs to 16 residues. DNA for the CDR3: TGTGCCAGCAGAATTACCGGGACAGGGCCTGGAAACACCATATATTTT. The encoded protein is CASRITGTGPGNTIYF.

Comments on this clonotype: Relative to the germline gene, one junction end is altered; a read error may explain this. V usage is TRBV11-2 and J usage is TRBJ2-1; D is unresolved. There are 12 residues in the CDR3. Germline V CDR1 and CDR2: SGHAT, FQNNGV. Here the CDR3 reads CTSSLVIDEQFF. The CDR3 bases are TGTACCAGCAGCTTAGTCATCGATGAGCAGTTCTTC.

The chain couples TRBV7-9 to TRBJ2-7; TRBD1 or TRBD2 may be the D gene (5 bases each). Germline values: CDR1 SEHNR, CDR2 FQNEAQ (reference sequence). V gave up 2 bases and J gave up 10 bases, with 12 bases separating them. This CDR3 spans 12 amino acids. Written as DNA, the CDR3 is TGTGCCAGCAGCTTATGGGACGCCCGACAGTACTTC. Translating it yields CASSLWDARQYF.